This TCR beta chain was profiled in a study of blood T cell repertoires in COVID-19. Looked up from germline, CDR1 is SGHNT and CDR2 is YYREEE (reference sequence). This CDR3 is 16 amino acids long. V was cut by 4 bases and J by 5 bases, with 21 bases left in between. TCRdb's copy holds only in-frame clones and misses some; the assay was immunoSEQ multiplex PCR. The table includes some 150,000 clones, roughly 82% detected once. The chain uses TRBV5-4 and TRBJ1-1, with D possibly matching TRBD1 (5 bases). The sequence came from a human donor in a cohort sampled during active COVID-19. The specimen sequenced was peripheral blood. Here the CDR3 DNA reads TGTGCCAGCAGCCCGGACGGGGGGGGAAGGCGGACTGAAGCTTTCTTT. Translating gives CASSPDGGGRRTEAFF.